Listed here are 21 T cell receptor beta chains from one sample, sequenced in a study of shared clonotypes between healthy human individuals. Using immunoSEQ multiplex PCR, the repertoire was profiled, and TCRdb retains in-frame clones only, with some absent. The table lists 2.3 million or so clones, just over 90% of them singletons. The sequencing sample was made of naive CD4+ T cells from PBMCs. As to subset: CD45RA+ positively selected. These receptors all stem from a man aged 18 to 29 in good health. Some clones in this sample may be carry-over from other donors' samples.

This clone was found once. The chain carries TRBV18 and TRBJ1-4; TRBD1 might be the D (5 bases). V shed 6 bases and J shed 4 bases, with 9 bases lying between them. CDR1 is KGHSH, CDR2 LQKENI, per germline. This CDR3 comprises 13 residues. CDR3 sequence (DNA): TGTGCCAGCTCCCGGGACTTTAATGAAAAACTGTTTTTT. As protein: CASSRDFNEKLFF.

The chain employs TRBV7-3 and TRBJ2-2; possibly TRBD2 for D (6 bases). The V end was cut by 5 bases, the J end by 1 base, with 11 bases between. The CDR3 runs to 15 residues. The germline V gene has CDR1 SGHTA and CDR2 FQGTGA. DNA for the CDR3: TGTGCCAGCAGCCCCTGGAGGGAGAACACCGGGGAGCTGTTTTTT. It specifies CASSPWRENTGELFF.

As for this clone: The junction departs from the called germline gene at one end, perhaps through a read error. The genes are TRBV20-1 and TRBJ2-7; the match to TRBD2 covers 10 bases. The germline gives CDR1 DFQATT, CDR2 SNEGSKA (reference sequence). The CDR3 has 11 residues. CDR3 protein: CSARRGTSGNF. In nucleotides, the CDR3 is TGCAGTGCCCGACGGGGTACTAGCGGGAACTTC.

The DNA of the CDR3 is TGTGCCAGCAGTTTAGAGCGGGCGGGGGCGACCCAGTACTTC. Its protein is CASSLERAGATQYF. The chain couples TRBV27 to TRBJ2-5; D is perhaps TRBD2 (7 bases). This CDR3 has 14 amino acids. V was trimmed by 2 bases and J by 7 bases, leaving 14 bases between them. Germline CDR1 MNHEY, CDR2 SMNVEV (reference sequence).

The V and J genes are TRBV7-6 and TRBJ1-1, with 7 bases fitting TRBD1. CDR1 is SGHVS and CDR2 is FNYEAQ in the germline V gene. The J segment lost 0 bases and the V segment lost 3 bases, leaving 1 base of the junction unmatched. The CDR3 consists of 14 residues. As DNA, the CDR3 is TGTGCCAGCAGCTTGGGACAGATGAACACTGAAGCTTTCTTT. As protein: CASSLGQMNTEAFF.

CDR3 DNA: TGTGCCAGCAGCGTAGTGACAGGGGGGGACATTCAGTACTTC. It translates to CASSVVTGGDIQYF. The J gene is TRBJ2-4, the V gene TRBV9, with TRBD1 matching over 9 bases. V gave up 0 bases and J gave up 8 bases; unmatched junction bases: 3. The CDR3 is 14 amino acids. Looked up from germline, CDR1 is SGDLS and CDR2 is YYNGEE.

The chain recombines TRBV30 with TRBJ1-2; TRBD1 aligns across 7 bases. V shed 4 bases and J 6 bases; nucleotides not matched to a gene: 14. This CDR3 is 15 amino acids long. CDR1 and CDR2 from the germline V gene are GTSNPN and SVGIG (reference sequence). The CDR3: CAWNTLTGFLDGYTF. As DNA, the CDR3 is TGTGCCTGGAACACCTTGACAGGGTTTCTGGATGGCTACACCTTC.

The genes are TRBV10-3 and TRBJ2-5, with 14 bases identical to TRBD2. V shed 4 bases, J shed 5 bases, and the junction held 0 bases outside the gene matches. The CDR3 is 14 residues long. CDR1 ENHRY and CDR2 SYGVKD come from the germline V gene. Here the CDR3 reads CAISGTSGRETQYF. The CDR3 DNA is TGTGCCATCAGTGGGACTAGCGGGAGGGAGACCCAGTACTTC.

The genes are TRBV25-1 and TRBJ1-4; possibly TRBD1 for D (6 bases). V gave up 3 bases and J gave up 8 bases, with 22 bases separating them. The CDR3 is 17 amino acids. CDR1 MGHDK and CDR2 SYGVNS come from the germline V gene. The CDR3 nucleotides are TGTGCCAGCAGTGATACGGGACAAACCCCCCCTGAGGAAAAACTGTTTTTT. Translation: CASSDTGQTPPEEKLFF.

The V gene is TRBV28, the J gene TRBJ2-2; D is possibly TRBD1 (6 bases). Germline V gives CDR1 MDHEN, CDR2 SYDVKM. V shed 6 bases and J shed 4 bases, with 15 bases lying between them. CDR3 length: 15 residues. In DNA, the CDR3 is TGTGCCAGCAGGTGGGGCAGGGGCGGCACCGGGGAGCTGTTTTTT. It specifies CASRWGRGGTGELFF. The variable domain in full, with the rest retrieved from reference TRBV28 and TRBJ2-2, is DVKVTQSSRYLVKRTGEKVFLECVQDMDHENMFWYRQDPGLGLRLIYFSYDVKMKEKGDIPEGYSVSREKKERFSLILESASTNQTSMYLCASRWGRGGTGELFFGEGSRLTVL.

The chain employs TRBV6-6 and TRBJ2-3; 8 bases fit TRBD2. This CDR3 region has 16 residues. CDR1 is MNHNY, CDR2 SVGAGI, per germline (reference sequence). Losses at the gene ends were 7 bases for V and 0 bases for J; bases not matched to a gene: 9. The CDR3: CASTRGAGASTDTQYF. The DNA for the CDR3 is TGTGCCAGCACAAGGGGAGCGGGGGCTAGCACAGATACGCAGTATTTT.

This chain joins TRBV6-5 and TRBJ2-5; 7 bases are a match to TRBD2. Looked up from germline, CDR1 is MNHEY and CDR2 is SVGAGI. The CDR3 sequence is 13 residues long. The V segment lost 4 bases and the J segment 4 bases; nucleotides outside the gene matches: 3. CDR3 loop: CASSWGGRETQYF. In DNA, the CDR3 is TGTGCCAGCAGTTGGGGCGGGAGAGAGACCCAGTACTTC.

The V and J genes are TRBV9 and TRBJ2-6, with D possibly being TRBD1 (6 bases). Trimming shortened V by 6 bases and J by 0 bases, and 19 bases separated the two germline ends. There are 18 residues in the CDR3. CDR1 is SGDLS, CDR2 YYNGEE, per germline. The CDR3 reads CASTKAGVLTSGANVLTF. CDR3 DNA: TGTGCCAGCACCAAAGCAGGGGTGCTGACCTCTGGGGCCAACGTCCTGACTTTC.

The chain combines TRBV7-7 with TRBJ2-1; 11 bases are a match to TRBD2. This CDR3 is 15 amino acids long. The junction had 3 bases not matched to a gene; V was cut back by 1 base and J by 7 bases. Germline V CDR1 and CDR2: SSHAT, FNYEAQ (reference sequence). The CDR3, as DNA: TGTGCCAGCAGCTTAGTGACTAGCGGGATAAATGAGCAGTTCTTC. As protein: CASSLVTSGINEQFF.

CDR3 nucleotide sequence: TGTGCCTGGAGTGTACGGGGACTACGCGGGAGCCCCGCCAAAAACATTCAGTACTTC. Protein: CAWSVRGLRGSPAKNIQYF. V is TRBV30 and J is TRBJ2-4; the match to TRBD2 covers 7 bases. This CDR3 contains 19 residues. The junction had 15 bases not matched to a gene; V was cut back by 0 bases and J by 1 base. Germline assignment: CDR1 GTSNPN and CDR2 SVGIG (reference sequence).

The V gene is TRBV6-5, the J gene TRBJ2-1, with D hard to call. The CDR3 consists of 11 residues. Between the trimmed V and J ends, which lost 0 bases and 8 bases, there was a span of 2 bases. Germline V CDR1 and CDR2: MNHEY, SVGAGI. The CDR3 region is CASSYSYEQFF. The CDR3 DNA follows: TGTGCCAGCAGTTACTCATATGAGCAGTTCTTC.

The chain recombines TRBV29-1 with TRBJ2-1; 12 nucleotides align to TRBD2. Germline loops: CDR1 SQVTM, CDR2 ANQGSEA. CDR3 size: 17 residues. After removal of 6 bases from V and 0 bases from J, the junction contained 9 bases not matched to a gene. The CDR3 here is CSVETSGGPRSYNEQFF. CDR3 bases: TGCAGCGTAGAGACTAGCGGGGGCCCGCGCTCCTACAATGAGCAGTTCTTC.

This clone was seen only a few times. The chain combines TRBV9 with TRBJ1-1; TRBD1 is a possible D gene (6 bases). Germline V gene lookup returns CDR1 SGDLS and CDR2 YYNGEE. This CDR3 is built from 14 residues. The V end lost 4 bases, the J end lost 2 bases, and 12 bases lay between the germline ends. The CDR3 sequence: CASSRTVVNTEAFF. The CDR3 DNA reads as TGTGCCAGCAGCAGGACAGTGGTAAACACTGAAGCTTTCTTT. The variable domain in full, completed from reference TRBV9 and TRBJ1-1, reads DSGVTQTPKHLITATGQRVTLRCSPRSGDLSVYWYQQSLDQGLQFLIQYYNGEERAKGNILERFSAQQFPDLHSELNLSSLELGDSALYFCASSRTVVNTEAFFGQGTRLTVV.

The chain combines TRBV6-5 with TRBJ2-7, with D perhaps matching TRBD1 (6 bases). V was shortened by 2 bases and J by 3 bases, with 11 bases between the two germline ends. This CDR3 comprises 14 residues. CDR1 MNHEY and CDR2 SVGAGI come from the germline V gene. The CDR3 bases are TGTGCCAGCAGTTACGACGGGACACTCTACGAGCAGTACTTC. Translated, it gives CASSYDGTLYEQYF.

The gene calls are TRBV28 and TRBJ1-4; tentative D call: TRBD1 (5 bases). The CDR3 consists of 14 residues. V was clipped by 8 bases and J by 11 bases, with 21 bases between them. Germline assignment: CDR1 MDHEN and CDR2 SYDVKM. This CDR3 is CASRSNPGPGKLFF. The CDR3 nucleotides are TGTGCCAGCCGATCCAATCCGGGGCCGGGGAAACTGTTTTTT.

The chain uses TRBV5-1 and TRBJ2-7, with D uncertain. The CDR3 is 13 amino acids. The V gene lost 2 bases and the J gene lost 7 bases, with 13 bases spanning the gap. The germline V gene has CDR1 SGHRS and CDR2 YFSETQ. CDR3 amino acids: CASSFSSTEEQYF. For the CDR3, the DNA is TGCGCCAGCAGCTTTTCTTCGACCGAGGAGCAGTACTTC.